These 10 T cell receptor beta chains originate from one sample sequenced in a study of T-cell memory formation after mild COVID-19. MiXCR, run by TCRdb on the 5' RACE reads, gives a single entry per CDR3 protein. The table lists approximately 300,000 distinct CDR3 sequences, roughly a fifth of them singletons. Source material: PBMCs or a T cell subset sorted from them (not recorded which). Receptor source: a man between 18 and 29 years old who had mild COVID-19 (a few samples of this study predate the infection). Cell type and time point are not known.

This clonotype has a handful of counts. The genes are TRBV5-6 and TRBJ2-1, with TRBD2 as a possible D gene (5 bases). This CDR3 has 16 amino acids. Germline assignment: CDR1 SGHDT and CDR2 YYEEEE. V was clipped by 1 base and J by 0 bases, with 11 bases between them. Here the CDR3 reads CASSLLKGSSYNEQFF. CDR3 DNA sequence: TGTGCCAGCAGCTTGCTTAAAGGGAGCTCCTACAATGAGCAGTTCTTC.

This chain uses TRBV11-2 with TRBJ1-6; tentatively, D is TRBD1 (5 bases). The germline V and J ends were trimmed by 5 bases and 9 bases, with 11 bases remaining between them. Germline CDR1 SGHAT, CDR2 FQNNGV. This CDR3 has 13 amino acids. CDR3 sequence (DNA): TGTGCCAGCAGCCCCCTGAGGGGTTCACCCCTCCACTTT. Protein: CASSPLRGSPLHF.

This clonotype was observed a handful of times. CDR3 nucleotides: TGTGCCAGCAGTTTAACTGGGTCAAAACTGTTTTTT. It is translated as CASSLTGSKLFF. J is TRBJ1-4 and V is TRBV12-3 or TRBV12-4; D gene unclear. V was cut by 2 bases and J by 10 bases, with 8 bases left in between. CDR3 length: 12 residues.

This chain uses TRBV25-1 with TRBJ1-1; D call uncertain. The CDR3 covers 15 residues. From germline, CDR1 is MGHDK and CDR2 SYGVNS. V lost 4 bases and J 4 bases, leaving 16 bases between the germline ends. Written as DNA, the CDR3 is TGTGCCAGCAGTGGCCCCCGAGGGCTGGTCACTGAAGCTTTCTTT. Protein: CASSGPRGLVTEAFF.

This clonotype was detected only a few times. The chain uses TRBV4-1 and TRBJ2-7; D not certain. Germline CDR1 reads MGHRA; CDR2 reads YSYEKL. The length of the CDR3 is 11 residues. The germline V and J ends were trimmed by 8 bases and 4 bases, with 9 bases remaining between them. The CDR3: CASGPNYEQYF. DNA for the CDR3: TGCGCCAGCGGCCCAAATTACGAGCAGTACTTC.

Here the CDR3 reads CASSPGTSWTGELFF. CDR3 in DNA: TGTGCCAGCAGCCCTGGGACTAGCTGGACCGGGGAGCTGTTTTTT. The gene calls are TRBV14 and TRBJ2-2, with 9 nucleotides matching TRBD2. CDR3 length: 15 amino acids. V gave up 4 bases and J gave up 5 bases; unmatched junction bases: 5. Looked up from germline, CDR1 is SGHDN and CDR2 is FVKESK.

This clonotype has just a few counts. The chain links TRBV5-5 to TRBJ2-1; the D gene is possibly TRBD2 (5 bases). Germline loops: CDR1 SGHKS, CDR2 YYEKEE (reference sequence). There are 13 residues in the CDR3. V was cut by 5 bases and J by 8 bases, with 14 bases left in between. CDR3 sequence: CASSRGYGYEQFF. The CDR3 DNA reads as TGTGCCAGCAGTCGGGGATATGGCTATGAGCAGTTCTTC.

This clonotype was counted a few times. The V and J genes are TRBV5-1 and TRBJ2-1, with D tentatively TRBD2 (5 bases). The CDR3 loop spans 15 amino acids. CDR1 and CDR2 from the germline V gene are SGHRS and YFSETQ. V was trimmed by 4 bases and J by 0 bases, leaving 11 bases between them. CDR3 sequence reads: CASSQDSSSYNEQFF. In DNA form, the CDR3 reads TGCGCCAGCAGCCAGGACTCGAGCTCCTACAATGAGCAGTTCTTC.

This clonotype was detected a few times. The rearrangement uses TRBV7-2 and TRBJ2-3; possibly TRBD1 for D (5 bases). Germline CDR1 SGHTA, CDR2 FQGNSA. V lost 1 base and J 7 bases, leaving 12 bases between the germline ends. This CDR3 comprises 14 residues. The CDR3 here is CASSLGREANTQYF. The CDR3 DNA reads TGTGCCAGCAGCTTAGGCAGGGAAGCAAATACGCAGTATTTT.

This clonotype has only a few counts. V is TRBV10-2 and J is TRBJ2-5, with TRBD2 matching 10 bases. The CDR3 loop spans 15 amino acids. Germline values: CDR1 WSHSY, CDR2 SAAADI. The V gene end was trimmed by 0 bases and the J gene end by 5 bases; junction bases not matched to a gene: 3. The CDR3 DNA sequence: TGCGCCAGCAGTGAGTCAAGCGGGGGGGCGGAGACCCAGTACTTC. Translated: CASSESSGGAETQYF.